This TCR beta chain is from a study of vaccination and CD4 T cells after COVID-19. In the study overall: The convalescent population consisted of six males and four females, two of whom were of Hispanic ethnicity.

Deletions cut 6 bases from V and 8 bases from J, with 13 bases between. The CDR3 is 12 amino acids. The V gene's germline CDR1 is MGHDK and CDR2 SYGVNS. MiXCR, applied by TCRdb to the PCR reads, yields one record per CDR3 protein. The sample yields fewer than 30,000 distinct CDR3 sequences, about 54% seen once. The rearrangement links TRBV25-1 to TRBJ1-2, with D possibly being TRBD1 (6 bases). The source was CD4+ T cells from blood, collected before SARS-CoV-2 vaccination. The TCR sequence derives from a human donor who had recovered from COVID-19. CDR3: CASRRDTAGYTF. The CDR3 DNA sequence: TGTGCCAGCAGGCGGGACACGGCGGGCTACACCTTC.